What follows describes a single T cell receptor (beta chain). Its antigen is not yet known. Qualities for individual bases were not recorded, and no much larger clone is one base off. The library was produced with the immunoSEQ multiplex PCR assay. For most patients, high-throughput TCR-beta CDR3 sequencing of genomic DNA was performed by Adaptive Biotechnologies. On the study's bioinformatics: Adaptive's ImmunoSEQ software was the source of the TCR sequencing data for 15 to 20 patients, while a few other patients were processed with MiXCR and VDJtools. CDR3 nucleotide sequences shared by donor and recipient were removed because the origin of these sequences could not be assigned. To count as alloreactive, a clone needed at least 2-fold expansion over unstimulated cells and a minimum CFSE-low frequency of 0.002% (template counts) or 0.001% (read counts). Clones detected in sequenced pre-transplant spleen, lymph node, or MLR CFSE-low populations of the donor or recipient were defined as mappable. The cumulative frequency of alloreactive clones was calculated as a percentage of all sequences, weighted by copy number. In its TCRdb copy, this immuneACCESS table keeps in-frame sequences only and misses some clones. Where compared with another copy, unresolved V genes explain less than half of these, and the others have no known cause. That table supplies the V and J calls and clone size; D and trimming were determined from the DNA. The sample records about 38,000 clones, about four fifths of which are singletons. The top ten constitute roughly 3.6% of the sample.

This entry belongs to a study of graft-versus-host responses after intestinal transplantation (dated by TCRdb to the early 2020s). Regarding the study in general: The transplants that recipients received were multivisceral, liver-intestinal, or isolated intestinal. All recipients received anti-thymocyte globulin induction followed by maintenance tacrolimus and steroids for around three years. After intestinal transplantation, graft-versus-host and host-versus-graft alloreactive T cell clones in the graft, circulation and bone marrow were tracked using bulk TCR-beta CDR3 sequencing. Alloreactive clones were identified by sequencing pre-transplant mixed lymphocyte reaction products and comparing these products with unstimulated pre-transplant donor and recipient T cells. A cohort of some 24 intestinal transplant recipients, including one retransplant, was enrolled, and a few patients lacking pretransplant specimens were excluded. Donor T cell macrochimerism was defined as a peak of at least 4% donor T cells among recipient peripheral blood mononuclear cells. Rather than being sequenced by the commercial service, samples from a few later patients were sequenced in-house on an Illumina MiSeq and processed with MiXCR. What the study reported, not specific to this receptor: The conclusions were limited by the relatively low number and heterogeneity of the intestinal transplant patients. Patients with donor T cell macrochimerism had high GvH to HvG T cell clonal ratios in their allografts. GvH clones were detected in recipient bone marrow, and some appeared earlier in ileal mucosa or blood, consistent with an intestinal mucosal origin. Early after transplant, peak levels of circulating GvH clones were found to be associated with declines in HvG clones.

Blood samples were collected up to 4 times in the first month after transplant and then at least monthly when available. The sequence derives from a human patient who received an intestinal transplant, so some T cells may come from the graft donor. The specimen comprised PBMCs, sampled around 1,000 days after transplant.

The CDR3 sequence is CASRLIDRLHTEAFF. The DNA sequence follows: TGTGCCAGCAGACTTATTGACAGGTTGCACACTGAAGCTTTCTTT. The sequence is built from TRBV5-5 and TRBJ1-1; possibly the D gene is TRBD1, per 6 matching bases. In the germline V gene (reference sequence), CDR1 corresponds to SGHKS and CDR2 to YYEKEE. The CDR3 holds 15 amino acids from the cysteine to the phenylalanine. Only the CDR3 DNA stays, 45 bases, in frame from base 1. V and J are truncated by 5 bases and 3 bases respectively, leaving an intervening sequence of 17 bases.